Below are 25 T cell receptor beta chains sequenced from a single sample in a study of beta chain features in type 1 diabetes. Study findings and constraints: When Type 1 diabetes patients were examined, their TCRB CDR3s proved moderately but significantly shorter in all four CD4+ subsets.

Antigen specificity for these receptors is unknown. Expressed TCRB transcripts were sequenced, since all the RNA that had been isolated was reverse transcribed. Repertoires were generated with immunoSEQ multiplex PCR, while TCRdb's copy carries only in-frame clones and drops some. The table records about 650,000 clones, 9.5% to 15% of them present only once. Sequences were obtained from naive CD4+ T cells from blood. The receptors were sampled from a man aged 25 to 40 with type 1 diabetes.

This clone has a handful of counts. The chain combines TRBV19 with TRBJ1-5; D is undetermined. The germline CDR1 and CDR2 sequences are LNHDA and SQIVND (reference sequence). The V end lost 5 bases, the J end lost 0 bases, and 14 bases lay between the germline ends. This CDR3 contains 16 residues. The CDR3 sequence: CASSLRVRDSNQPQHF. The CDR3 DNA follows: TGTGCCAGTAGTCTGAGGGTTCGGGATAGCAATCAGCCCCAGCATTTT.

The chain combines TRBV2 with TRBJ2-7; 8 nucleotides line up with TRBD1. This CDR3 is built from 14 residues. Germline loops: CDR1 SNHLY, CDR2 FYNNEI. The V gene end was trimmed by 7 bases and the J gene end by 1 base; junction bases not matched to a gene: 6. CDR3 sequence: CASNGQGISYEQYF. The CDR3 nucleotides are TGTGCCAGCAATGGACAGGGTATTTCCTACGAGCAGTACTTC.

The table lists this clone with a few counts. V usage is TRBV6-5 and J usage is TRBJ2-7; the match to TRBD1 covers 7 bases. This CDR3 is built from 14 residues. CDR1 and CDR2 (germline): MNHEY, SVGAGI. V was pared by 6 bases and J by 1 base, with 6 bases of the junction left unmatched. DNA of the CDR3: TGTGCCAGCAGGAGAGAACAGGGGTCCTACGAGCAGTACTTC. Translation gives CASRREQGSYEQYF.

The V call is TRBV4-1, the J call TRBJ1-1; the D gene is possibly TRBD1 (5 bases). V dropped 1 base and J dropped 5 bases, with 14 bases sitting between them. CDR3 length equals 15 residues. Germline CDR1 and CDR2: MGHRA and YSYEKL. CDR3 amino acids: CASSQVIGAQTEAFF. In DNA form, the CDR3 reads TGCGCCAGCAGCCAAGTAATAGGGGCGCAAACTGAAGCTTTCTTT.

The V and J genes are TRBV19 and TRBJ2-1; D perhaps matches TRBD1 (6 bases). Trimming stripped 6 bases from V and 6 bases from J, with 15 bases between. CDR1 is LNHDA and CDR2 is SQIVND in the germline V gene (reference sequence). The CDR3 is made up of 14 amino acids. The CDR3: CASSPGQPINEQFF. CDR3 in DNA: TGTGCCAGTAGCCCGGGACAACCCATCAATGAGCAGTTCTTC. The complete variable domain, with remaining parts taken from reference TRBV19 and TRBJ2-1, reads DGGITQSPKYLFRKEGQNVTLSCEQNLNHDAMYWYRQDPGQGLRLIYYSQIVNDFQKGDIAEGYSVSREKKESFPLTVTSAQKNPTAFYLCASSPGQPINEQFFGPGTRLTVL.

This chain uses TRBV6-5 with TRBJ1-2; D is unclear. Germline lookup yields CDR1 MNHEY and CDR2 SVGAGI. Trimming shortened V by 0 bases and J by 4 bases, and 12 bases separated the two germline ends. This CDR3 spans 15 amino acids. The CDR3 is CASSYSLAGSYGYTF. The CDR3 DNA follows: TGTGCCAGCAGTTACTCGCTTGCGGGCAGCTATGGCTACACCTTC.

This sequence joins TRBV7-9 and TRBJ1-6, with unresolved D. This CDR3 has 14 residues. V lost 5 bases and J lost 6, with 11 bases in between. CDR1 and CDR2 (germline): SEHNR, FQNEAQ (reference sequence). The CDR3 reads CASSRFESNSPLHF. CDR3 DNA: TGTGCCAGCAGCCGCTTTGAGTCTAATTCACCCCTCCACTTT. The full variable domain, rest sourced from reference TRBV7-9 and TRBJ1-6, is DTGVSQNPRHKITKRGQNVTFRCDPISEHNRLYWYRQTLGQGPEFLTYFQNEAQLEKSRLLSDRFSAERPKGSFSTLEIQRTEQGDSAMYLCASSRFESNSPLHFGNGTRLTVT.

The rearrangement uses TRBV30 and TRBJ2-1, with D perhaps matching TRBD1 (6 bases). V was clipped by 4 bases and J by 5 bases, with 18 bases between them. The germline gives CDR1 GTSNPN, CDR2 SVGIG (reference sequence). This CDR3 has 15 residues. CDR3 DNA sequence: TGTGCCTGGACCTCCCAGGGGAAAGGGGACAATGAGCAGTTCTTC. It yields the protein CAWTSQGKGDNEQFF.

There are a few counts of this clone. The rearrangement joins TRBV6-5 to TRBJ2-5; tentatively, D is TRBD1 (6 bases). This CDR3 comprises 14 residues. Germline CDR1 is MNHEY and CDR2 is SVGAGI. Trimming took 5 bases from V and 5 from J, leaving 15 bases between them. The DNA for the CDR3 is TGTGCCAGCAGTATCCAGGGGCCCGCCGAGACCCAGTACTTC. This translates into CASSIQGPAETQYF.

This chain links TRBV29-1 with TRBJ2-3; a possible D gene is TRBD2 (7 bases). The germline CDR1 and CDR2 sequences are SQVTM and ANQGSEA. The CDR3 has 15 amino acids. The V gene lost 4 bases and the J gene lost 3 bases, with 17 bases spanning the gap. CDR3 coding DNA: TGCAGCGTTGGGGGGGGCCGCGAGGGTACAGATACGCAGTATTTT. Translating gives CSVGGGREGTDTQYF.

The chain recombines TRBV6-6 with TRBJ2-3, with D unresolved. CDR1 and CDR2 from the germline V gene are MNHNY and SVGAGI (reference sequence). The CDR3 is made up of 13 amino acids. Trimming pared 6 bases from V and 5 bases from J, leaving 12 bases between. The CDR3 loop reads CASRKDWKDTQYF. The DNA for the CDR3 is TGTGCCAGCAGGAAGGATTGGAAAGATACGCAGTATTTT.

V usage is TRBV14 and J usage is TRBJ2-1; 8 bases align to TRBD1. In germline, CDR1 is SGHDN, CDR2 FVKESK. Germline trimming cut 0 bases from V and 0 bases from J; bases unmatched to any gene: 7. This CDR3 has 18 amino acids. CDR3 loop: CASSQERRQGSSYNEQFF. DNA for the CDR3: TGTGCCAGCAGCCAAGAAAGAAGACAGGGGAGCTCCTACAATGAGCAGTTCTTC.

About this clone: This sample also contains other DNA sequences that code for the same CDR3. V and J are TRBV9 and TRBJ1-6, with D uncertain. Per germline, CDR1 SGDLS and CDR2 YYNGEE. The CDR3 has 16 residues. V lost 0 bases and J lost 0, with 7 bases in between. The CDR3 DNA is TGTGCCAGCAGCGTAGGGTTGAGCTCCTATAATTCACCCCTCCACTTT. Translation gives CASSVGLSSYNSPLHF.

This clone was found a few times. The chain combines TRBV30 with TRBJ1-2; D is unresolved. Trimming removed 4 bases at V and 1 base at J, with 7 bases between. The CDR3 spans 12 residues. Germline values: CDR1 GTSNPN, CDR2 SVGIG (reference sequence). CDR3 amino acids: CAWNRGNYGYTF. CDR3 nucleotides: TGTGCCTGGAATCGGGGTAACTATGGCTACACCTTC. The full variable domain, rest sourced from reference TRBV30 and TRBJ1-2, is SQTIHQWPATLVQPVGSPLSLECTVEGTSNPNLYWYRQAAGRGLQLLFYSVGIGQISSEVPQNLSASRPQDRQFILSSKKLLLSDSGFYLCAWNRGNYGYTFGSGTRLTVV.

This clone was found a few times. The CDR3 DNA reads as TGCAGCGTTCCGGGGGCGGGAGACACAGATACGCAGTATTTT. As protein: CSVPGAGDTDTQYF. This chain joins TRBV29-1 and TRBJ2-3; tentative D call: TRBD2 (7 bases). The CDR3 covers 14 residues. V gave up 5 bases and J gave up 2 bases, with 14 bases separating them. Germline V lookup: CDR1 SQVTM, CDR2 ANQGSEA.

The rearrangement joins TRBV7-9 to TRBJ1-6, with D tentatively TRBD1 (6 bases). V dropped 3 bases and J dropped 6 bases, with 12 bases sitting between them. CDR1 is SEHNR and CDR2 is FQNEAQ in the germline V gene (reference sequence). The CDR3 totals 15 residues. CDR3 amino acids: CASSFSGQTNSPLHF. CDR3 bases: TGTGCCAGCAGCTTCTCAGGACAGACTAATTCACCCCTCCACTTT. Drawing the rest from reference TRBV7-9 and TRBJ1-6, the complete variable domain is DTGVSQNPRHKITKRGQNVTFRCDPISEHNRLYWYRQTLGQGPEFLTYFQNEAQLEKSRLLSDRFSAERPKGSFSTLEIQRTEQGDSAMYLCASSFSGQTNSPLHFGNGTRLTVT.

This clone was counted a few times. Other DNA sequences in this sample translate to the same CDR3. The rearrangement uses TRBV20-1 and TRBJ1-5; D is undetermined. With 3 bases removed from V and 4 bases from J, the gap between germline ends came to 4 bases. The CDR3 is 11 amino acids. Looked up from germline, CDR1 is DFQATT and CDR2 is SNEGSKA (reference sequence). CDR3 region: CSASGNQPQHF. As DNA, the CDR3 is TGCAGTGCTAGCGGGAATCAGCCCCAGCATTTT.

This chain joins TRBV9 and TRBJ1-3; 7 bases map to TRBD1. V dropped 0 bases and J dropped 0; count of bases not matched to a gene: 3. Germline V gene sequence: CDR1 SGDLS, CDR2 YYNGEE. The CDR3 has 16 amino acids. The CDR3 DNA is TGTGCCAGCAGCGTAGGATCAGGGGGCTCTGGAAACACCATATATTTT. Its protein is CASSVGSGGSGNTIYF.

The sample holds a few counts of this clone. The chain uses TRBV7-2 and TRBJ2-7, with a possible D match to TRBD2 (5 bases). Trimming stripped 1 base from V and 4 bases from J, with 8 bases between. Germline V lookup: CDR1 SGHTA, CDR2 FQGNSA. The CDR3 extends over 13 amino acids. CDR3 sequence (DNA): TGTGCCAGCAGCTTAGTTTGGGAGTACGAGCAGTACTTC. This encodes CASSLVWEYEQYF.

This chain uses TRBV11-2 with TRBJ2-1, with unresolved D. The germline V gene encodes CDR1 SGHAT and CDR2 FQNNGV. CDR3 length: 14 amino acids. The ends were cut back, 3 bases at V and 1 base at J, with 7 bases in the middle. The CDR3 loop is CASSLSGSYNEQFF. As DNA, the CDR3 is TGTGCCAGCAGCTTGAGTGGGTCCTACAATGAGCAGTTCTTC.

Concerning this clone: Distinct nucleotide sequences in the sample also encode this CDR3. The rearrangement joins TRBV7-9 to TRBJ1-1, with 7 bases matching TRBD1. CDR3 length: 15 amino acids. V lost 5 bases to trimming and J lost 1 base; unmatched junction nucleotides: 7. Germline V gene lookup returns CDR1 SEHNR and CDR2 FQNEAQ (reference sequence). The CDR3, as DNA: TGTGCCAGCAGCCCGAGACAGGGTGGGAACACTGAAGCTTTCTTT. It encodes CASSPRQGGNTEAFF.

The chain carries TRBV29-1 and TRBJ2-5, with D tentatively TRBD2 (6 bases). TRBJ2-7 matches the DNA end more closely, so the J call is doubtful. Germline CDR1 SQVTM, CDR2 ANQGSEA. The CDR3 loop spans 13 amino acids. The CDR3 reads CSVAQGLLYEQYF. In DNA form, the CDR3 reads TGCAGCGTTGCGCAGGGACTTCTCTACGAGCAGTACTTC.

About this clone: Mismatch with germline at one junction end may stem from a read error. V is TRBV13 and J is TRBJ1-5; 8 bases are a match to TRBD1. The CDR3 sequence is 14 residues long. Germline V lookup: CDR1 PRHDT, CDR2 FYEKMQ (reference sequence). The CDR3 bases are TGTGCCAGCAGCTTTGGGACAGGCAACCAGCCCCAGCATTTT. This sequence encodes CASSFGTGNQPQHF.

V gene TRBV11-3 combines with J gene TRBJ2-5, with D tentatively TRBD1 (6 bases). The V end was cut by 5 bases, the J end by 3 bases, with 10 bases between. The CDR3 consists of 13 residues. Germline lookup yields CDR1 SGHNT and CDR2 YENEEA. This chain's CDR3 is CASSDRSEETQYF. The CDR3 DNA sequence: TGTGCCAGCAGCGACAGGTCCGAAGAGACCCAGTACTTC.

A note on this clone: A read error may produce the germline difference seen at one junction end. V usage is TRBV7-7 and J usage is TRBJ1-1; tentative D call: TRBD1 (6 bases). The germline V gene has CDR1 SSHAT and CDR2 FNYEAQ (reference sequence). The CDR3 is made up of 14 amino acids. CDR3 nucleotide sequence: TGTGCTAGCAGCCCCCGCGGAGGGGGAACTGAAGCTTTCTTT. Translation gives CASSPRGGGTEAFF.